This T cell receptor (beta chain) was captured by sequencing in a study of T cell responses to AZD1222 COVID-19 vaccine. Points from the study as a whole: The donor group comprised mostly white British people and more females; the analysis possibly underestimated clonal diversity.

The germline V gene encodes CDR1 MDHEN and CDR2 SYDVKM. The CDR3 is 20 amino acids. With 1 base clipped from V and 2 bases from J, the junction kept 12 bases outside the gene matches. The protocol was immunoSEQ multiplex PCR, while the TCRdb copy is restricted to in-frame clones and leaves out a portion. Found here are roughly 130,000 clones, about 93% of them singletons; the top ten hold roughly 7.2%. In the case of this clone: Antigen: not known.

The chain combines TRBV28 with TRBJ2-1; 12 bases agree with TRBD2. The material was peripheral blood, obtained on day 0 of AZD1222 vaccination. This clonotype was obtained from an adult in good health. For the CDR3, the DNA is TGTGCCAGCAGTTTATTTCTGGGGAGGACTAGCGGGGCTACCTACAATGAGCAGTTCTTC. Its translation is CASSLFLGRTSGATYNEQFF.